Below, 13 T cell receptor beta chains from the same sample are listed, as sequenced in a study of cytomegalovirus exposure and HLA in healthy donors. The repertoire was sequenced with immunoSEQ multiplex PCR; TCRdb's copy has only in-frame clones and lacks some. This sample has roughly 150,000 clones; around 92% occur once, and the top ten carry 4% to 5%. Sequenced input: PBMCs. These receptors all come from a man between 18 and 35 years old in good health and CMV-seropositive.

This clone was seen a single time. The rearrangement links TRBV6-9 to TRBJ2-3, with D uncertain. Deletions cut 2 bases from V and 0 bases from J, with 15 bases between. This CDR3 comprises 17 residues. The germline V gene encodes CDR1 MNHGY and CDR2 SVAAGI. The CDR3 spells CASSYHFRGASTDTQYF. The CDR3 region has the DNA TGTGCCAGCAGTTATCACTTCCGCGGCGCTAGCACAGATACGCAGTATTTT.

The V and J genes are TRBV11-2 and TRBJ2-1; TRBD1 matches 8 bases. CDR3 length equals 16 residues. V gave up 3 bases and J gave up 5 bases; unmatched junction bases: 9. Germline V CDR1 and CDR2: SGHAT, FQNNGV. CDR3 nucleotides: TGTGCCAGCAGCTTCCCCCGGACAGGGTGGGACAATGAGCAGTTCTTC. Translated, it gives CASSFPRTGWDNEQFF.

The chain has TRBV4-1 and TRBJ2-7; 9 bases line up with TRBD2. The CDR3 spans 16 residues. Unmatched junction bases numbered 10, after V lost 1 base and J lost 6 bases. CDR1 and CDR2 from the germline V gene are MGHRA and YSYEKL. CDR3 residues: CASSQVTGLAVSEQYF. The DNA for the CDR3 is TGCGCCAGCAGCCAAGTTACGGGACTAGCAGTCTCCGAGCAGTACTTC.

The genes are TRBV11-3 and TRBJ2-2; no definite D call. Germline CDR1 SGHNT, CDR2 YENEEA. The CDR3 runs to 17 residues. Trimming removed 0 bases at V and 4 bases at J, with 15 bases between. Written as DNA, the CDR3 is TGTGCCAGCAGCTTAGATCGGAACAGAGTGTCCACCGGGGAGCTGTTTTTT. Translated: CASSLDRNRVSTGELFF. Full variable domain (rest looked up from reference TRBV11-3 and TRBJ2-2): EAGVVQSPRYKIIEKKQPVAFWCNPISGHNTLYWYLQNLGQGPELLIRYENEEAVDDSQLPKDRFSAERLKGVDSTLKIQPAELGDSAVYLCASSLDRNRVSTGELFFGEGSRLTVL.

CDR3 sequence reads: CASSEGLRLSADTQYF. The CDR3 bases are TGTGCCAGCAGTGAGGGACTTAGATTATCCGCAGATACGCAGTATTTT. The V call is TRBV6-1, the J call TRBJ2-3; D might be TRBD2 (6 bases). Looked up from germline, CDR1 is MNHNS and CDR2 is SASEGT. Deletions cut 3 bases from V and 4 bases from J, with 17 bases between. The CDR3 extends over 16 amino acids.

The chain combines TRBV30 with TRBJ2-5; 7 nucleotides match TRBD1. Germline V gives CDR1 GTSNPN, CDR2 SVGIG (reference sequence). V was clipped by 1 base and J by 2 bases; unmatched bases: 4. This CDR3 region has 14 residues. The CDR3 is CAWSADRVQETQYF. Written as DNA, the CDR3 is TGTGCCTGGAGTGCCGACAGGGTACAAGAGACCCAGTACTTC.

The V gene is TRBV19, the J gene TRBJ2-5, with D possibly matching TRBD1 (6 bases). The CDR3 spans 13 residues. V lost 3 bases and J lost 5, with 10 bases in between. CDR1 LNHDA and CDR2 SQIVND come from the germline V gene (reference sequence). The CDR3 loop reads CASSIGGIETQYF. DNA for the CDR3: TGTGCCAGTAGTATTGGGGGCATCGAGACCCAGTACTTC.

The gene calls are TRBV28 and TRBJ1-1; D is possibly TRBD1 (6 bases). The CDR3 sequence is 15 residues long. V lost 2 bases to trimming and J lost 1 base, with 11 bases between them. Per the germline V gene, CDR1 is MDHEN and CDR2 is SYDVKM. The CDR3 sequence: CASSLQQGPNTEAFF. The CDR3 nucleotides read TGTGCCAGCAGTTTACAACAGGGACCGAACACTGAAGCTTTCTTT.

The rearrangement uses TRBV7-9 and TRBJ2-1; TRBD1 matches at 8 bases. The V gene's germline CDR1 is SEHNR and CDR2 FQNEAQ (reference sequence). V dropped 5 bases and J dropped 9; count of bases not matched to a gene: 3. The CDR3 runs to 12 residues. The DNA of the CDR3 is TGTGCCAGCAGCCCGACAGGGGTTGAGCAGTTCTTC. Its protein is CASSPTGVEQFF.

The CDR3 DNA follows: TGTGCCAGCAGTAGCGAACGGACAGGGGTGGACGAGCAGTACTTC. It is translated as CASSSERTGVDEQYF. V usage is TRBV28 and J usage is TRBJ2-7; 9 bases align to TRBD1. In germline, CDR1 is MDHEN, CDR2 SYDVKM. This CDR3 is built from 15 residues. The ends lost 5 bases at V and 5 bases at J; junction bases unmatched: 10.

This chain's CDR3 is CSVAGSYNEQFF. The CDR3 bases are TGCAGCGTTGCGGGGTCCTACAATGAGCAGTTCTTC. The J gene is TRBJ2-1, the V gene TRBV29-1, with a possible D match to TRBD2 (5 bases). Trimming cost V 4 bases and J 1 base, with 5 bases left between them. Germline CDR1 reads SQVTM; CDR2 reads ANQGSEA. The CDR3 contains 12 residues.

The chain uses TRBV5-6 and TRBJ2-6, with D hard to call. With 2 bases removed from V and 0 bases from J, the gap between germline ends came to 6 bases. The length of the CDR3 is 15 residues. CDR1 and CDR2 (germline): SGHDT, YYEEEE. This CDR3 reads CASSFLASGANVLTF. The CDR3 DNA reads TGTGCCAGCAGCTTCCTGGCCTCTGGGGCCAACGTCCTGACTTTC.

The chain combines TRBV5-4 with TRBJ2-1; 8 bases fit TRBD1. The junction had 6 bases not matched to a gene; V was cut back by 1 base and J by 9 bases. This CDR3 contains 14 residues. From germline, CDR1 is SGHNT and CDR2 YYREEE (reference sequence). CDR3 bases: TGTGCCAGCAGCTTGACAGGGGGAAAGGGTGAGCAGTTCTTC. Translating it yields CASSLTGGKGEQFF.